The text below deals with one T cell receptor beta chain. The target antigen is unknown. The length of the CDR3 is 13 residues. Germline CDR1 reads SEHNR; CDR2 reads FQNEAQ (reference sequence). Trimming cost V 3 bases and J 3 bases, with 8 bases left between them. The data belong to a study of cytomegalovirus exposure and HLA in healthy donors. PCR amplification relied on 60 Vbeta primers (plus 13 Jbeta primers). Some clones are missing from TCRdb's copy, which holds only in-frame ones; the method was immunoSEQ multiplex PCR. There are about 140,000 clones in the sample; roughly four fifths occur only once, and roughly 14% lies in the top ten. General study findings and limits: Despite most TCR sequences being rare, some public TCRs occurred in many donors.

The sequenced sample consisted of PBMCs. This receptor was identified in a human donor in good health. The chain couples TRBV7-9 to TRBJ1-2; no clear D gene. The CDR3 loop is CASSLVADYGYTF. In DNA, the CDR3 is TGTGCCAGCAGCTTGGTAGCTGACTATGGCTACACCTTC.